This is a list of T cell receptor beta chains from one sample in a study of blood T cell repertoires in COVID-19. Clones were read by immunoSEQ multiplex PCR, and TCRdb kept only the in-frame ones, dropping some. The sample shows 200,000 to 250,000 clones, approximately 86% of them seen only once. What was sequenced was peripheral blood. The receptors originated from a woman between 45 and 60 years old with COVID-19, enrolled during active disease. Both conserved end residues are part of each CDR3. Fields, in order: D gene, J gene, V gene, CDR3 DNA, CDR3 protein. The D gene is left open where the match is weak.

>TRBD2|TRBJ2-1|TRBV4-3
TGCGCCAGCAGCCAAGATGTGGCGGGGGGGCCAAGGAATGAGCAGTTCTTC
CASSQDVAGGPRNEQFF
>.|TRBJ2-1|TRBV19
TGTGCCAGTAGCCTAGGGACTTCTGATACGTTCTTC
CASSLGTSDTFF
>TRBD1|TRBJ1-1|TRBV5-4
TGTGCCAGCAGCTCACAATCACAGGGGACTGAAGCTTTCTTT
CASSSQSQGTEAFF
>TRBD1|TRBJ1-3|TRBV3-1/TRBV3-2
TGTGCCAGCAGTCCTTACGCAGGGGGGCGAAGCTCTGGAAACACCATATATTTT
CASSPYAGGRSSGNTIYF
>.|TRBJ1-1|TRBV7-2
TGTGCCAGCAGCTTATTGCAGGGTTGGACTGAAGCTTTCTTT
CASSLLQGWTEAFF
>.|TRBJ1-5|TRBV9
TGTGCCAGCAGCGTAGGCCCAGGGGTTCAGCCCCAGCATTTT
CASSVGPGVQPQHF
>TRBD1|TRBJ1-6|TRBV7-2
TGTGCCAGCAGCTCCAAATACAGGGGGCGGGATAATTCACCCCTCCACTTT
CASSSKYRGRDNSPLHF
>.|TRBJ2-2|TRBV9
TGTGCCAGCAGCGAGGGCGGGGCGAAGACCGGGGAGCTGTTTTTT
CASSEGGAKTGELFF
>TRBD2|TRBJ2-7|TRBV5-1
TGCGCCAGCCGTCGGGGCGGGGGGCCTAGCTCCTACGAGCAGTACTTC
CASRRGGGPSSYEQYF
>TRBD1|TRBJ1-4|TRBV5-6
TGTGCCAGCAGCTTGGACAGGGGGCGATTTCGCGAAAAACTGTTTTTT
CASSLDRGRFREKLFF
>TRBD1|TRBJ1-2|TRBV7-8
TGTGCCAGCAGCTTACGGACAGGAGCCCTTTTCACCTTC
CASSLRTGALFTF
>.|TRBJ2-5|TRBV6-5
TGTGCCAGCAGTACCTCAGGCAGGGGTGGAGAGACCCAGTACTTC
CASSTSGRGGETQYF
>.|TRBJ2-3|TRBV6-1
TGTGCCAGCAGCCAGCAGTTAGCCACAGATACGCAGTATTTT
CASSQQLATDTQYF
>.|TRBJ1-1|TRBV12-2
TGTGCAAGTCGCCCTAGGACAGACCCAAGCATGAACACTGAAGCTTTCTTT
CASRPRTDPSMNTEAFF
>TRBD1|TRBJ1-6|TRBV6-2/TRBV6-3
TGTGCCAGCAGTTACTCGAGACAGGGAGATTCACCCCTCCACTTT
CASSYSRQGDSPLHF
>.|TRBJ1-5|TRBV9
TGTGCCAGCAGCGTTTCTGGGAGTGGAAATCAGCCCCAGCATTTT
CASSVSGSGNQPQHF
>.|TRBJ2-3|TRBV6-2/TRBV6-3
TGTGCCAGCAGTGATTTCGGGGGGCCTAGCACAGATACGCAGTATTTT
CASSDFGGPSTDTQYF